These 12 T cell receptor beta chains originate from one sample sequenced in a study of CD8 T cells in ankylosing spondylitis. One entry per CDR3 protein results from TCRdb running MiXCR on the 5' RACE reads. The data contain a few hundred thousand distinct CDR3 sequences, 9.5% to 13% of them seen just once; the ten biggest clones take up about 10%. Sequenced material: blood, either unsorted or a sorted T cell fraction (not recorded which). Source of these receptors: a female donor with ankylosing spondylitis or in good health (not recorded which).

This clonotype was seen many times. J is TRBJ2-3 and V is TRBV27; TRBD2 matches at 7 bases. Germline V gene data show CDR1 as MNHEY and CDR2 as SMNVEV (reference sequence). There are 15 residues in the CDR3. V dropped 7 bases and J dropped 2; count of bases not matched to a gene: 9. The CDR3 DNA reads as TGTGCCAGCACTTACTCGCGGGAGACCACAGATACGCAGTATTTT. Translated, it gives CASTYSRETTDTQYF.

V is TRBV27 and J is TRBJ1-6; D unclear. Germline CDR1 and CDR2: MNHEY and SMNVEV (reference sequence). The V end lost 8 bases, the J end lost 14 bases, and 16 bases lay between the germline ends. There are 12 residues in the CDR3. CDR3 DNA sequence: TGTGCCAGCTCCCTGAGAGGGAAAGCCCTCCACTTT. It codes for CASSLRGKALHF.

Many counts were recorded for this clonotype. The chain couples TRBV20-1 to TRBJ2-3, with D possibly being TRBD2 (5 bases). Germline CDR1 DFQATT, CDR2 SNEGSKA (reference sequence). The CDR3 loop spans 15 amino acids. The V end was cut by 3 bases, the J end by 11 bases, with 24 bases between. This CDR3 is CSARYFRGSAVMQYF. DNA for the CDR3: TGCAGTGCTAGGTATTTCCGCGGGTCTGCCGTTATGCAGTATTTT.

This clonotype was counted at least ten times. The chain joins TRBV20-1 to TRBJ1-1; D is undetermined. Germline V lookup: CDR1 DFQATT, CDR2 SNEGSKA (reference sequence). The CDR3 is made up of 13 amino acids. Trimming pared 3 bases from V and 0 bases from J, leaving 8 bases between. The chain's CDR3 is CSASFRVNTEAFF. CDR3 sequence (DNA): TGCAGTGCTAGTTTTAGGGTGAACACTGAAGCTTTCTTT.

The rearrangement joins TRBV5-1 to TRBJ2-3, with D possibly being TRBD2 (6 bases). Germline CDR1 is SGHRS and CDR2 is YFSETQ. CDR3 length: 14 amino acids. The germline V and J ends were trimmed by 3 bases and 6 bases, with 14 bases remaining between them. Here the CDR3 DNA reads TGCGCCAGCAGCTCGGGACTCGCCCGTGATACGCAGTATTTT. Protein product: CASSSGLARDTQYF.

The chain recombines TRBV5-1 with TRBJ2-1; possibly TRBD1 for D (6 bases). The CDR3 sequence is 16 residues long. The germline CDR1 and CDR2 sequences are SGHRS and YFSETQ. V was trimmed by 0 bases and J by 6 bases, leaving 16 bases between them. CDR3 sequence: CASSLATAQGGNEQFF. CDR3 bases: TGCGCCAGCAGCTTGGCCACGGCCCAAGGGGGCAATGAGCAGTTCTTC.

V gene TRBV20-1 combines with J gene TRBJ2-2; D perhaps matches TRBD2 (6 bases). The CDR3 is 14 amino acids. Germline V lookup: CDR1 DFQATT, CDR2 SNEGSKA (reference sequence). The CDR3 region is CRPARGTNTGELFF. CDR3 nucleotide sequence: TGCAGGCCCGCCCGGGGGACGAACACCGGGGAGCTGTTTTTT.

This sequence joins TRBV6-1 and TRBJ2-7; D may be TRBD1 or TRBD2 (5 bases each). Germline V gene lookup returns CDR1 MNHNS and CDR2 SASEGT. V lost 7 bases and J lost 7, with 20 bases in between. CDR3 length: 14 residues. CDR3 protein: CASTITRDGGEQYF. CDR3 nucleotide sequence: TGTGCCAGCACCATTACTAGGGACGGAGGAGAGCAGTACTTC.

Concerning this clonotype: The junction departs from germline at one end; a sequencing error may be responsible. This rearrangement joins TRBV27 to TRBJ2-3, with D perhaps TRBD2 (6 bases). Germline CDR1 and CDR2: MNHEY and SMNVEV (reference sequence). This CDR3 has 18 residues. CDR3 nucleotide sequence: TGTGCCAGCAGCTCCTTGGCCCCGGGTCTAGCGAGTGACGATACACAGTATTTT. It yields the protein CASSSLAPGLASDDTQYF.

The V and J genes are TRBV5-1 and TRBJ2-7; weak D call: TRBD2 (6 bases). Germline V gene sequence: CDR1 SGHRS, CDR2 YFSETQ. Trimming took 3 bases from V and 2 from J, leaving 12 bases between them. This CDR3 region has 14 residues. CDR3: CASSSVAEAYEQYF. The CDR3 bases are TGCGCCAGCAGCTCTGTAGCGGAAGCCTACGAGCAGTACTTC.

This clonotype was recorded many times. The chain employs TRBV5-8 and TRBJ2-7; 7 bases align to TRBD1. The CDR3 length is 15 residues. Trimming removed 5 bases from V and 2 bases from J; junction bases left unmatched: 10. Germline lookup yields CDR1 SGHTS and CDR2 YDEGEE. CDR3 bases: TGTGCCAGCAGTATTGCGGTCAGGGGGACCTACGAGCAGTACTTC. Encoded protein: CASSIAVRGTYEQYF.

CDR3 region: CASSLVRYSYEQYF. CDR3 sequence (DNA): TGTGCCAGCAGCTTAGTCAGGTATTCCTACGAGCAGTACTTC. The J gene is TRBJ2-7, the V gene TRBV7-2; no firm D call. The CDR3 contains 14 residues. From germline, CDR1 is SGHTA and CDR2 FQGNSA. V lost 1 base and J lost 1, with 8 bases in between.